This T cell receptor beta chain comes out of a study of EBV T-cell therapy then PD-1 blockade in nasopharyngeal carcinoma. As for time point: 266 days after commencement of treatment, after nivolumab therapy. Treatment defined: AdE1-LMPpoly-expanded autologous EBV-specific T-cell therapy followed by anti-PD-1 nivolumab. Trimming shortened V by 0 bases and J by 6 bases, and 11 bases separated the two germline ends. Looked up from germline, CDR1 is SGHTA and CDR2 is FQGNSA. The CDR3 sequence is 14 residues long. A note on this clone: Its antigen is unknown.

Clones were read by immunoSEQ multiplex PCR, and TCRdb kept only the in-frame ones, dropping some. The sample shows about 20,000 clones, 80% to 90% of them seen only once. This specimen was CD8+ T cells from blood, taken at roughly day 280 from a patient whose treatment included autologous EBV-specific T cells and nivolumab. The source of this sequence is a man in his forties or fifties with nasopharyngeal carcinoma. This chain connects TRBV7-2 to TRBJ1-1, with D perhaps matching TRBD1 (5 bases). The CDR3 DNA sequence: TGTGCCAGCAGCTTAGCGTTCTCAGGGTCTGAAGCTTTCTTT. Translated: CASSLAFSGSEAFF.